This is a list of T cell receptor beta chains from one sample in a study of CD8 T cells in Susac syndrome. TCRdb redid the calling of the immunoSEQ multiplex PCR reads with MiXCR, one entry per CDR3 protein. The sample holds some 400,000 distinct CDR3 sequences; 75% to 90% are singletons and the top ten take approximately 0.12%. Material: CD8+ T cells from PBMCs. The receptors derive from a human donor with multiple sclerosis. The CDR3 runs from the conserved cysteine through the conserved F or W. The order of the fields is V gene, J gene, clone size, D gene, CDR3 protein, CDR3 DNA. A D gene is named only where the DNA matches it firmly. The size entry is marked missing in some rows and otherwise reads once, few, many or a size class.

V gene: TRBV25-1; J gene: TRBJ2-2; clone size: .; D gene: .; CDR3 protein: CASSEWGSGELFF; CDR3 DNA: TGTGCCAGCAGTGAATGGGGTTCCGGGGAGCTGTTTTTT
V gene: TRBV6-1; J gene: TRBJ1-5; clone size: .; D gene: .; CDR3 protein: CASSVSSFGRDNQPQHF; CDR3 DNA: TGTGCCAGCAGTGTTTCAAGTTTCGGCAGGGACAATCAGCCCCAGCATTTT
V gene: TRBV6-4; J gene: TRBJ2-1; clone size: .; D gene: TRBD1; CDR3 protein: CASSEQGARNEQFF; CDR3 DNA: TGTGCCAGCAGTGAGCAGGGGGCGCGTAATGAGCAGTTCTTC
V gene: TRBV27; J gene: TRBJ2-1; clone size: .; D gene: .; CDR3 protein: CASSWGNFYNEQFF; CDR3 DNA: TGTGCCAGCAGTTGGGGGAACTTCTACAATGAGCAGTTCTTC
V gene: TRBV27; J gene: TRBJ2-1; clone size: .; D gene: .; CDR3 protein: CASSPLVGEINEQFF; CDR3 DNA: TGTGCCAGCAGCCCGTTGGTGGGAGAAATAAATGAGCAGTTCTTC
V gene: TRBV15; J gene: TRBJ2-1; clone size: .; D gene: .; CDR3 protein: CATSRGVQGPYNEQFF; CDR3 DNA: TGTGCCACCAGCAGAGGGGTACAAGGACCTTACAATGAGCAGTTCTTC
V gene: TRBV20-1; J gene: TRBJ2-7; clone size: .; D gene: .; CDR3 protein: CSARDKEGTLYEQYF; CDR3 DNA: TGCAGTGCTAGAGATAAAGAGGGAACCCTGTACGAGCAGTACTTC
V gene: TRBV15; J gene: TRBJ2-3; clone size: .; D gene: .; CDR3 protein: CATSRPPEASTDTQYF; CDR3 DNA: TGTGCCACTAGCAGACCCCCGGAGGCTAGCACAGATACGCAGTATTTT
V gene: TRBV24-1; J gene: TRBJ2-2; clone size: .; D gene: .; CDR3 protein: CATSADRNTGELFF; CDR3 DNA: TGTGCCACCAGCGCTGACAGAAACACCGGGGAGCTGTTTTTT
V gene: TRBV7-9; J gene: TRBJ2-7; clone size: .; D gene: TRBD2; CDR3 protein: CASSLPALAGHNYYEQYF; CDR3 DNA: TGTGCCAGCAGCCTCCCGGCATTAGCGGGACACAACTACTACGAGCAGTACTTC
V gene: TRBV21-1; J gene: TRBJ2-6; clone size: .; D gene: .; CDR3 protein: CASSPGQVWANVLTF; CDR3 DNA: TGTGCCAGCAGCCCCGGACAGGTTTGGGCCAACGTCCTGACTTTC
V gene: TRBV7-6; J gene: TRBJ2-2; clone size: .; D gene: TRBD1; CDR3 protein: CASSLVLRHRGTNTGELFF; CDR3 DNA: TGTGCCAGCAGCTTAGTGTTGCGACACAGGGGGACGAACACCGGGGAGCTGTTTTTT
V gene: TRBV30; J gene: TRBJ1-5; clone size: few; D gene: .; CDR3 protein: CAWSSGVGNQPQHF; CDR3 DNA: TGTGCCTGGAGTTCTGGGGTGGGCAATCAGCCCCAGCATTTT
V gene: TRBV28; J gene: TRBJ1-5; clone size: .; D gene: .; CDR3 protein: CASSSPRAGPQHF; CDR3 DNA: TGTGCCAGCAGTTCGCCCCGAGCCGGGCCCCAGCATTTT
V gene: TRBV9; J gene: TRBJ2-3; clone size: .; D gene: .; CDR3 protein: CASSVVGSPSDTQYF; CDR3 DNA: TGTGCCAGCAGCGTAGTAGGGTCCCCATCAGATACGCAGTATTTT
V gene: TRBV29-1; J gene: TRBJ2-1; clone size: .; D gene: .; CDR3 protein: CSARGGANNEQFF; CDR3 DNA: TGCAGCGCCCGTGGGGGGGCAAACAATGAGCAGTTCTTC
V gene: TRBV6-6; J gene: TRBJ2-5; clone size: once; D gene: .; CDR3 protein: CASTSVGAFQETQYF; CDR3 DNA: TGTGCCAGCACTTCGGTCGGGGCCTTCCAAGAGACCCAGTACTTC
V gene: TRBV5-1; J gene: TRBJ1-4; clone size: .; D gene: TRBD1; CDR3 protein: CASRPSNPGQVEKLFF; CDR3 DNA: TGCGCCAGCAGGCCATCGAACCCGGGACAGGTCGAAAAACTGTTTTTT
V gene: TRBV27; J gene: TRBJ1-5; clone size: .; D gene: .; CDR3 protein: CASSFSFTQPQHF; CDR3 DNA: TGTGCCAGCAGTTTCTCCTTTACGCAGCCCCAGCATTTT
V gene: TRBV19; J gene: TRBJ1-1; clone size: .; D gene: .; CDR3 protein: CASSIDGGGQLNTEAFF; CDR3 DNA: TGTGCCAGTAGTATAGATGGTGGGGGACAACTAAACACTGAAGCTTTCTTT
V gene: TRBV19; J gene: TRBJ2-3; clone size: once; D gene: .; CDR3 protein: CASLDYQRQYF; CDR3 DNA: TGTGCCAGTCTGGACTACCAACGGCAGTATTTT
V gene: TRBV6-5; J gene: TRBJ2-7; clone size: .; D gene: .; CDR3 protein: CASSSAGQSFYEQYF; CDR3 DNA: TGTGCCAGCAGTTCCGCCGGACAGTCTTTCTACGAGCAGTACTTC
V gene: TRBV5-1; J gene: TRBJ2-1; clone size: once; D gene: TRBD2; CDR3 protein: CASSLSGGQYNEQFF; CDR3 DNA: TGCGCCAGCAGCCTAAGCGGGGGTCAGTACAATGAGCAGTTCTTC
V gene: TRBV4-1; J gene: TRBJ1-1; clone size: .; D gene: TRBD1; CDR3 protein: CASSHSTGAGDGEAFF; CDR3 DNA: TGCGCCAGCAGCCATTCGACAGGGGCGGGGGATGGGGAAGCTTTCTTT
V gene: TRBV13; J gene: TRBJ1-2; clone size: .; D gene: .; CDR3 protein: CASSQPHHGPYYGYTF; CDR3 DNA: TGTGCCAGCAGCCAACCCCATCACGGGCCTTACTATGGCTACACCTTC
V gene: TRBV28; J gene: TRBJ2-7; clone size: few; D gene: TRBD1; CDR3 protein: CASSSTGTGSYEQYF; CDR3 DNA: TGTGCCAGCAGTTCCACCGGGACAGGGTCCTACGAGCAGTACTTC
V gene: TRBV20-1; J gene: TRBJ2-5; clone size: few; D gene: .; CDR3 protein: CSARGSYTIQETQYF; CDR3 DNA: TGCAGTGCTAGAGGATCTTACACCATCCAAGAGACCCAGTACTTC
V gene: TRBV10-3; J gene: TRBJ2-1; clone size: .; D gene: TRBD1; CDR3 protein: CAISESDRGNNEQFF; CDR3 DNA: TGTGCCATCAGTGAATCGGACAGGGGTAACAATGAGCAGTTCTTC
V gene: TRBV7-3; J gene: TRBJ2-7; clone size: .; D gene: .; CDR3 protein: CASSLKTYEQYF; CDR3 DNA: TGTGCCAGCAGCTTAAAGACCTACGAGCAGTACTTC
V gene: TRBV12-3/TRBV12-4; J gene: TRBJ1-5; clone size: .; D gene: .; CDR3 protein: CASTKLPGPSVEPQHF; CDR3 DNA: TGTGCCAGCACCAAGCTACCGGGTCCCTCGGTAGAGCCCCAGCATTTT
V gene: TRBV10-3; J gene: TRBJ1-1; clone size: .; D gene: .; CDR3 protein: CAIRNTNTEAFF; CDR3 DNA: TGTGCCATCAGGAACACGAACACTGAAGCTTTCTTT
V gene: TRBV6-6; J gene: TRBJ2-1; clone size: few; D gene: .; CDR3 protein: CASSRFHGPYNEQFF; CDR3 DNA: TGTGCCAGCAGTCGGTTTCATGGCCCCTACAATGAGCAGTTCTTC
V gene: TRBV6-5; J gene: TRBJ2-7; clone size: .; D gene: .; CDR3 protein: CASSPGTHEQYF; CDR3 DNA: TGTGCCAGCAGCCCCGGGACACACGAGCAGTACTTC
V gene: TRBV25-1; J gene: TRBJ2-3; clone size: .; D gene: .; CDR3 protein: CASSESLVITDTQYF; CDR3 DNA: TGTGCCAGCAGTGAATCGCTTGTGATCACAGATACGCAGTATTTT
V gene: TRBV20-1; J gene: TRBJ1-1; clone size: .; D gene: .; CDR3 protein: CSATLGWNTEAFF; CDR3 DNA: TGCAGTGCTACCCTAGGGTGGAACACTGAAGCTTTCTTT
V gene: TRBV5-5; J gene: TRBJ2-1; clone size: .; D gene: .; CDR3 protein: CASSLGRLYNEQFF; CDR3 DNA: TGTGCCAGCAGCTTAGGTCGATTGTACAATGAGCAGTTCTTC